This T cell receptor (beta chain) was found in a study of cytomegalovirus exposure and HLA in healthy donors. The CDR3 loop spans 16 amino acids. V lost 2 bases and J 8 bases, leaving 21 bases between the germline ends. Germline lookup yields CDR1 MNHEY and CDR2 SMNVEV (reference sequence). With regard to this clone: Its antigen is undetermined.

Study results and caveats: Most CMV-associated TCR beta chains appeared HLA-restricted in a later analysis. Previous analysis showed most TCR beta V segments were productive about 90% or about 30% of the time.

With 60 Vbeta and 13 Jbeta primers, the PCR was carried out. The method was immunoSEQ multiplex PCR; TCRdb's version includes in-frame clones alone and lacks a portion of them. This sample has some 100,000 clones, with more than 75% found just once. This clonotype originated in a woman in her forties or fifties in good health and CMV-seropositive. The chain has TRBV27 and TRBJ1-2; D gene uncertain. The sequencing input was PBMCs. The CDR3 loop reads CASSLLATSTTGGYTF. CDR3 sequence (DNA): TGTGCCAGCAGTTTACTTGCTACCTCAACGACGGGGGGCTACACCTTC.